The TCR beta chain described here comes from a study of Tregs in tolerant kidney transplant recipients. Background on the study: A 3-day belatacept mixed lymphocyte reaction, sometimes plus 5-day graft donor restimulation, preceded CD4+CD25+CD127- sorting. Sorting used antibodies to exclude donor cells.

This clone came up once. Its antigen is still unknown. Trimming left V 0 bases short and J 0 bases short, with 4 bases between. Germline-derived CDR1 and CDR2 are SGDLS and YYNGEE. CDR3 size: 14 residues. Study results and caveats: This study did not directly address biological reproducibility.

Generated by immunoSEQ multiplex PCR, the TCRdb table keeps only in-frame clones and is missing some. Among approximately 41,000 clones listed, 95% to 96% were seen once. What was sequenced was Tregs from blood cultured with allogeneic cells. The clonotype comes from a human donor in good health. The chain employs TRBV9 and TRBJ1-5; the D is unclear. The CDR3 region has the DNA TGTGCCAGCAGCGTAGCTCCTAGCAATCAGCCCCAGCATTTT. Residues: CASSVAPSNQPQHF.